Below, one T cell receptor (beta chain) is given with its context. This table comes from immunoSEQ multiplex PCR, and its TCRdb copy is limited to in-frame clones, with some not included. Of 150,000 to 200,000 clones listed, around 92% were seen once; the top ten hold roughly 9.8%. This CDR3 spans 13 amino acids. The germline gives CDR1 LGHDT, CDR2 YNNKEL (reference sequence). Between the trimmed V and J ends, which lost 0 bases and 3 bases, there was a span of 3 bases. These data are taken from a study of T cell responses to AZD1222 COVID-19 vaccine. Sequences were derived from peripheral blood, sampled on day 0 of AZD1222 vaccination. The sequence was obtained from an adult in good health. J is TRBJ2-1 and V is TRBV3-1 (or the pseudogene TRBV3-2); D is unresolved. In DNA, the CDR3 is TGTGCCAGCAGCCAAGAGGTCTACAATGAGCAGTTCTTC. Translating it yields CASSQEVYNEQFF.